One and the same sample provided the 15 T cell receptor beta chains below, sequenced in a study of T cell responses to AZD1222 COVID-19 vaccine. Measured with immunoSEQ multiplex PCR; TCRdb has only the in-frame clones, and not every one. The table has roughly 130,000 clones, 94% seen once; the top ten hold roughly 6.6%. Sequences were derived from peripheral blood, sampled on day 0 of AZD1222 vaccination. These TCRs come from an adult in good health.

The chain carries TRBV2 and TRBJ2-5, with 7 bases aligning to TRBD2. Germline-derived CDR1 and CDR2 are SNHLY and FYNNEI. The CDR3 extends over 14 amino acids. The CDR3 DNA is TGTGCGACCGGCCTGCTGACTAGCAAAGAGACCCAGTACTTC. This translates into CATGLLTSKETQYF.

Here the CDR3 reads CASRSLFQGGEQYF. CDR3 coding DNA: TGCGCCAGCAGGTCGCTATTCCAGGGTGGCGAGCAGTACTTC. The chain couples TRBV4-1 to TRBJ2-7; D might be TRBD1 (5 bases). This CDR3 has 14 amino acids. The ends were cut back, 6 bases at V and 6 bases at J, with 18 bases in the middle. Germline CDR1 and CDR2: MGHRA and YSYEKL.

The CDR3: CASSRAGGLNEQFF. The CDR3, as DNA: TGTGCCAGTAGTAGGGCGGGAGGTCTAAATGAGCAGTTCTTC. V and J are TRBV19 and TRBJ2-1; 8 bases match TRBD2. The CDR3 has 14 amino acids. The germline CDR1 and CDR2 sequences are LNHDA and SQIVND (reference sequence). V trimming: 4 bases; J trimming: 7 bases; junction bases outside the gene matches: 6. The variable domain in full, completed from reference TRBV19 and TRBJ2-1, reads DGGITQSPKYLFRKEGQNVTLSCEQNLNHDAMYWYRQDPGQGLRLIYYSQIVNDFQKGDIAEGYSVSREKKESFPLTVTSAQKNPTAFYLCASSRAGGLNEQFFGPGTRLTVL.

The gene calls are TRBV28 and TRBJ1-2; TRBD1 matches at 9 bases. Unmatched junction bases numbered 7, after V lost 4 bases and J lost 4 bases. Per the germline V gene, CDR1 is MDHEN and CDR2 is SYDVKM. The CDR3 is 15 amino acids. The DNA for the CDR3 is TGTGCCAGCAGTTCCACAGGGGGCTGGGGCTATGGCTACACCTTC. Its protein is CASSSTGGWGYGYTF.

This clone was seen once. This rearrangement joins TRBV5-1 to TRBJ1-6; D is possibly TRBD1 (5 bases). The CDR3 loop spans 16 amino acids. Germline loops: CDR1 SGHRS, CDR2 YFSETQ. Trimming cost V 2 bases and J 1 base, with 10 bases left between them. CDR3 in amino acids: CASSFRESSYNSPLHF. Written as DNA, the CDR3 is TGCGCCAGCAGCTTCAGGGAGAGTTCCTATAATTCACCCCTCCACTTT.

V usage is TRBV7-9 and J usage is TRBJ2-3; a possible D gene is TRBD2 (6 bases). The CDR3 is 16 residues long. Trimming left V 5 bases short and J 5 bases short, with 20 bases between. Per the germline V gene, CDR1 is SEHNR and CDR2 is FQNEAQ (reference sequence). CDR3 residues: CASSRGLRGVVDTQYF. The DNA for the CDR3 is TGTGCCAGCAGCCGGGGACTTCGCGGTGTAGTAGATACGCAGTATTTT.

V and J are TRBV6-4 and TRBJ1-6; 7 bases are a match to TRBD1. The CDR3 is 14 residues long. Trimming at V came to 6 bases and at J to 5 bases, leaving 4 bases not matched to a gene. Germline CDR1 reads MRHNA; CDR2 reads SNTAGT. CDR3 bases: TGTGCCAGCAGCTCGGGACAGAATAATTCACCCCTCCACTTT. Its translation: CASSSGQNNSPLHF.

This chain joins TRBV28 and TRBJ1-6, with TRBD1 as a possible D gene (5 bases). The V end lost 1 base, the J end lost 5 bases, and 6 bases lay between the germline ends. The CDR3 runs to 14 residues. In germline, CDR1 is MDHEN, CDR2 SYDVKM. The CDR3 coding sequence is TGTGCCAGCAGTTTATTGGGGGATAATTCACCCCTCCACTTT. Residues: CASSLLGDNSPLHF.

The V call is TRBV28, the J call TRBJ1-5; D remains ambiguous. V gave up 5 bases and J gave up 5 bases, with 7 bases separating them. The CDR3 contains 12 residues. The germline CDR1 and CDR2 sequences are MDHEN and SYDVKM. In nucleotides, the CDR3 is TGTGCCAGCAGTCCCCCCTATCAGCCCCAGCATTTT. This translates into CASSPPYQPQHF.

The J gene is TRBJ2-1, the V gene TRBV11-2; 8 bases are shared with TRBD1. Germline V gives CDR1 SGHAT, CDR2 FQNNGV. Germline trimming cut 3 bases from V and 4 bases from J; bases unmatched to any gene: 11. The CDR3 spans 17 residues. For the CDR3, the DNA is TGTGCCAGCAGCTTGCGCCGGGACAGGACAATGTACAATGAGCAGTTCTTC. Amino acid sequence: CASSLRRDRTMYNEQFF.

The CDR3 protein is CASSLLGVSSYEQYF. DNA for the CDR3: TGTGCCAGCAGCTTGCTGGGGGTCAGCTCCTACGAGCAGTACTTC. The V call is TRBV5-6, the J call TRBJ2-7; D is possibly TRBD1 or TRBD2 (5 bases each). V was cut by 1 base and J by 0 bases, with 11 bases left in between. Germline loops: CDR1 SGHDT, CDR2 YYEEEE. This CDR3 has 15 amino acids.

The rearrangement links TRBV3-1 (or the pseudogene TRBV3-2) to TRBJ2-7, with D possibly TRBD2 on 5 matching bases. Trimming took 5 bases from V and 7 from J, leaving 12 bases between them. Germline CDR1 and CDR2: LGHDT and YNNKEL (reference sequence). The CDR3 covers 12 residues. CDR3 DNA sequence: TGTGCCAGCAGCTGGACGGCGGGTGAGCAGTACTTC. Its translation is CASSWTAGEQYF.

The DNA of the CDR3 is TGTGCCAGCGGAGGGGGGTACGACTATGGCTACACCTTC. Translated, it gives CASGGGYDYGYTF. The chain joins TRBV27 to TRBJ1-2; maybe TRBD1 (6 bases). There are 13 residues in the CDR3. Germline V gene lookup returns CDR1 MNHEY and CDR2 SMNVEV (reference sequence). V lost 8 bases and J lost 3, with 13 bases in between.

The CDR3 DNA is TGTGCCAGCAGTTCGGCCCTAGCGGGATCCGGGGAGCTGTTTTTT. This gives the protein CASSSALAGSGELFF. The chain combines TRBV27 with TRBJ2-2, with 9 bases lining up with TRBD2. The CDR3 spans 15 residues. Germline assignment: CDR1 MNHEY and CDR2 SMNVEV (reference sequence). Trimming took 4 bases from V and 6 from J; bases not matched to a gene: 6.

The chain recombines TRBV13 with TRBJ2-7; D is possibly TRBD2 (6 bases). CDR1 PRHDT and CDR2 FYEKMQ come from the germline V gene (reference sequence). Deletions cut 6 bases from V and 2 bases from J, with 17 bases between. The CDR3 totals 15 residues. The CDR3 here is CASRPAEGSAYEQYF. The CDR3 DNA sequence: TGTGCCAGCAGACCAGCGGAGGGCAGCGCCTACGAGCAGTACTTC. Filled out from reference TRBV13 and TRBJ2-7, the complete variable domain reads AAGVIQSPRHLIKEKRETATLKCYPIPRHDTVYWYQQGPGQDPQFLISFYEKMQSDKGSIPDRFSAQQFSDYHSELNMSSLELGDSALYFCASRPAEGSAYEQYFGPGTRLTVT.